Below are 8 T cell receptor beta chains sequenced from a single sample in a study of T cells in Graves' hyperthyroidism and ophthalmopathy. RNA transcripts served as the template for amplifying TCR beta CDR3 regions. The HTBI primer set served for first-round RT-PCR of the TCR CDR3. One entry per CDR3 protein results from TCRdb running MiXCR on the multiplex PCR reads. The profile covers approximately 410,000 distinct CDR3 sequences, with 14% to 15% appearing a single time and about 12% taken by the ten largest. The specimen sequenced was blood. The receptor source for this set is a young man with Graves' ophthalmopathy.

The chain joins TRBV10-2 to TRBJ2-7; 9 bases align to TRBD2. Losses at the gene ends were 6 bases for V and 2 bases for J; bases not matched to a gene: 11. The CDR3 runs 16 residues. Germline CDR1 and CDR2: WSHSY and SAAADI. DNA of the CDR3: TGCGCCAGCAGCCCTACTAGCGGGCGTACCCCCTACGAGCAGTACTTC. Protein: CASSPTSGRTPYEQYF.

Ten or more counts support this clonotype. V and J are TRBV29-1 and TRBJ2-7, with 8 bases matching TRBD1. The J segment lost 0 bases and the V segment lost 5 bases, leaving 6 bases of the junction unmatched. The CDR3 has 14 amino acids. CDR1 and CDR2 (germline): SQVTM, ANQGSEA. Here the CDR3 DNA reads TGCAGCGTTATACAGGGGGGAGGCTCCTACGAGCAGTACTTC. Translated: CSVIQGGGSYEQYF.

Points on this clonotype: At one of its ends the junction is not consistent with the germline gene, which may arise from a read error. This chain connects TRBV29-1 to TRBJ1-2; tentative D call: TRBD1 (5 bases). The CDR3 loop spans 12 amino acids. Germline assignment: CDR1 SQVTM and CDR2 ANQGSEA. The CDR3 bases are TGCAGCGTTCGTCGGGGGAACTATGACTACACCTTC. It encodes CSVRRGNYDYTF. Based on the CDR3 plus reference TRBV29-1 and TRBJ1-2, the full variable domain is SAVISQKPSRDICQRGTSLTIQCQVDSQVTMMFWYRQQPGQSLTLIATANQGSEATYESGFVIDKFPISRPNLTFSTLTVSNMSPEDSSIYLCSVRRGNYDYTFGSGTRLTVV.

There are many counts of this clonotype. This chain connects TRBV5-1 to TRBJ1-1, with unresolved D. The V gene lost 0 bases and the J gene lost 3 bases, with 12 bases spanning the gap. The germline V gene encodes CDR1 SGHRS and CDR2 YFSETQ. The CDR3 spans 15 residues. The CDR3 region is CASSLDGPRDTEAFF. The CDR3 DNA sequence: TGCGCCAGCAGCTTGGACGGGCCGAGGGACACTGAAGCTTTCTTT.

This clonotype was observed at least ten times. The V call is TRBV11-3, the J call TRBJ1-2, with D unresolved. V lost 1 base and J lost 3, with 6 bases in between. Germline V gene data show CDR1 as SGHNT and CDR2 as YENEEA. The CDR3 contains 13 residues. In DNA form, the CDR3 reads TGTGCCAGCAGCTTAGGAGATGACTATGGCTACACCTTC. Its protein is CASSLGDDYGYTF.

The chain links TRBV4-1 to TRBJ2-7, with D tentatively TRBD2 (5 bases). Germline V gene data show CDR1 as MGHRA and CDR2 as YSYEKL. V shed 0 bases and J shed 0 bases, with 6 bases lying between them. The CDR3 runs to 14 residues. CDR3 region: CASSQERDSYEQYF. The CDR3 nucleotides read TGCGCCAGCAGCCAAGAACGGGACTCCTACGAGCAGTACTTC.

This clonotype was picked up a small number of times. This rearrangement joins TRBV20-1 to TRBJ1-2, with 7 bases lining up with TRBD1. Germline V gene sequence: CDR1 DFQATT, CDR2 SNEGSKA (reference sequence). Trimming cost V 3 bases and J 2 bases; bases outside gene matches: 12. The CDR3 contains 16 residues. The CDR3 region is CSASTRGPGQNYGYTF. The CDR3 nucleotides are TGCAGTGCTAGTACCAGGGGCCCGGGACAGAACTATGGCTACACCTTC.

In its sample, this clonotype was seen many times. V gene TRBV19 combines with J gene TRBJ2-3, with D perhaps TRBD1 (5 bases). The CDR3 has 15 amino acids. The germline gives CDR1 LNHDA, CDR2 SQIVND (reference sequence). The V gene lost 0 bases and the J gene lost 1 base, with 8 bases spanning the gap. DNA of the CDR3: TGTGCCAGTAGTATAGATGTCAGGGGCACAGATACGCAGTATTTT. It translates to CASSIDVRGTDTQYF.